The 26 T cell receptor beta chains presented below share a single source sample, sequenced in a study of T cell responses to AZD1222 COVID-19 vaccine. TCRdb keeps only in-frame clones here, not all; method: immunoSEQ multiplex PCR. There are about 150,000 clones in the sample; roughly 90% occur only once, and approximately 3.4% lies in the top ten. The sample here was peripheral blood, taken 28 days after the second AZD1222 dose. The receptor set was obtained from an adult who received the AZD1222 COVID-19 vaccine.

This rearrangement joins TRBV7-2 to TRBJ2-7; D is perhaps TRBD2 (7 bases). Trimming stripped 7 bases from V and 1 base from J, with 23 bases between. From germline, CDR1 is SGHTA and CDR2 FQGNSA. CDR3 length equals 17 residues. CDR3 in amino acids: CASIPRGGAPVSYEQYF. Here the CDR3 DNA reads TGTGCCAGCATCCCTAGAGGGGGGGCTCCTGTTTCCTACGAGCAGTACTTC.

V gene TRBV6-5 combines with J gene TRBJ2-7; 11 positions agree with TRBD1. Germline CDR1 and CDR2: MNHEY and SVGAGI. V gave up 2 bases and J gave up 6 bases; unmatched junction bases: 3. The CDR3 runs to 14 residues. CDR3 sequence: CASSYGTGGGEQYF. In DNA form, the CDR3 reads TGTGCCAGCAGTTACGGGACAGGGGGTGGCGAGCAGTACTTC.

CDR3 protein: CASSPEGSNQPQHF. For the CDR3, the DNA is TGTGCCAGCAGCCCCGAGGGCTCCAATCAGCCCCAGCATTTT. V usage is TRBV4-2 and J usage is TRBJ1-5; D gene uncertain. The CDR3 has 14 amino acids. Looked up from germline, CDR1 is LGHNA and CDR2 is YNFKEQ. With 4 bases removed from V and 3 bases from J, the gap between germline ends came to 10 bases.

This chain uses TRBV28 with TRBJ1-4; D possibly corresponds to TRBD1 (5 bases). CDR1 is MDHEN and CDR2 is SYDVKM in the germline V gene. V lost 3 bases, J lost 9 bases, and 14 bases lay in between. This CDR3 has 14 amino acids. The DNA for the CDR3 is TGTGCCAGCAGTTTGCCGACTGGGGCCCAAAAACTGTTTTTT. Its protein is CASSLPTGAQKLFF.

The V gene is TRBV7-9, the J gene TRBJ1-2, with 9 bases identical to TRBD1. The CDR3 extends over 15 amino acids. Looked up from germline, CDR1 is SEHNR and CDR2 is FQNEAQ (reference sequence). V shed 3 bases and J 2 bases; nucleotides not matched to a gene: 4. This chain's CDR3 is CASSFLGQGNYGYTF. CDR3 nucleotide sequence: TGTGCCAGCAGCTTTTTGGGACAGGGCAACTATGGCTACACCTTC.

The chain employs TRBV30 and TRBJ1-2, with 9 bases identical to TRBD1. Germline V gene lookup returns CDR1 GTSNPN and CDR2 SVGIG (reference sequence). With V trimmed by 4 bases and J by 4 bases, 7 bases remained unmatched. The CDR3 length is 14 residues. The CDR3 sequence is CAWTSRQGGYGYTF. CDR3 in DNA: TGTGCCTGGACCTCCCGACAGGGGGGCTATGGCTACACCTTC. Looking up the rest from reference TRBV30 and TRBJ1-2 gives the full variable domain: SQTIHQWPATLVQPVGSPLSLECTVEGTSNPNLYWYRQAAGRGLQLLFYSVGIGQISSEVPQNLSASRPQDRQFILSSKKLLLSDSGFYLCAWTSRQGGYGYTFGSGTRLTVV.

This chain connects TRBV7-9 to TRBJ2-2; D possibly matches TRBD1 or TRBD2 (5 bases each). The CDR3 runs 14 residues. Germline CDR1 reads SEHNR; CDR2 reads FQNEAQ (reference sequence). Deletions cut 7 bases from V and 0 bases from J, with 9 bases between. The CDR3: CASKGTANTGELFF. The CDR3 nucleotides are TGTGCCAGCAAAGGGACCGCGAACACCGGGGAGCTGTTTTTT.

The V call is TRBV5-1, the J call TRBJ2-3, with D perhaps TRBD1 (5 bases). In germline, CDR1 is SGHRS, CDR2 YFSETQ. V lost 4 bases to trimming and J lost 4 bases, with 13 bases between them. The CDR3 covers 14 residues. CDR3 bases: TGCGCCAGCAGCGAACTGGACAACGCAGATACGCAGTATTTT. This gives the protein CASSELDNADTQYF.

J is TRBJ1-2 and V is TRBV28; D is perhaps TRBD1 (5 bases). V was cut by 6 bases and J by 4 bases, with 12 bases left in between. Per germline, CDR1 MDHEN and CDR2 SYDVKM. The CDR3 consists of 13 residues. The chain's CDR3 is CASSPGQGYGYTF. In DNA form, the CDR3 reads TGTGCCAGCAGCCCCGGACAAGGCTATGGCTACACCTTC.

The chain recombines TRBV12-3 or TRBV12-4 with TRBJ1-2; D is possibly TRBD1 (5 bases). The CDR3 is 13 amino acids. The V end lost 5 bases, the J end lost 3 bases, and 10 bases lay between the germline ends. CDR3 nucleotide sequence: TGTGCCAGCAGTGCCCAGGGCGACTATGGCTACACCTTC. This gives the protein CASSAQGDYGYTF.

In its sample, this clone was seen once. This rearrangement joins TRBV7-9 to TRBJ2-7, with 7 bases identical to TRBD1. V dropped 5 bases and J dropped 2; count of bases not matched to a gene: 12. The CDR3 has 16 residues. Germline V CDR1 and CDR2: SEHNR, FQNEAQ (reference sequence). CDR3 loop: CASSPRTGQGTYEQYF. The CDR3 coding sequence is TGTGCCAGCAGCCCTCGGACAGGACAAGGGACCTACGAGCAGTACTTC.

CDR3 sequence reads: CASSEPGQATDTQYF. In DNA form, the CDR3 reads TGTGCCAGCAGTGAACCGGGACAGGCCACAGATACGCAGTATTTT. The chain employs TRBV6-1 and TRBJ2-3; TRBD1 matches at 8 bases. Trimming cost V 2 bases and J 2 bases; bases outside gene matches: 3. Germline V gene data show CDR1 as MNHNS and CDR2 as SASEGT. This CDR3 has 15 residues.

This clone has just a few counts. The CDR3 loop is CASSLWGGGNQPQHF. In DNA form, the CDR3 reads TGTGCCAGCAGCTTGTGGGGGGGTGGCAATCAGCCCCAGCATTTT. The chain joins TRBV5-6 to TRBJ1-5; D may be TRBD1 (5 bases). The ends were cut back, 1 base at V and 2 bases at J, with 10 bases in the middle. This CDR3 contains 15 residues. Germline values: CDR1 SGHDT, CDR2 YYEEEE.

The chain employs TRBV11-3 and TRBJ1-2; TRBD1 is a possible D gene (5 bases). Germline CDR1 reads SGHNT; CDR2 reads YENEEA. The CDR3 extends over 15 amino acids. The germline V and J ends were trimmed by 3 bases and 6 bases, with 17 bases remaining between them. The DNA for the CDR3 is TGTGCCAGCAGCTTCTCCTGGGAGGGCAGGGATGGCTACACCTTC. Amino acid sequence: CASSFSWEGRDGYTF.

This chain uses TRBV9 with TRBJ2-1; 12 positions match TRBD2. The V gene's germline CDR1 is SGDLS and CDR2 YYNGEE. CDR3 length equals 16 residues. The V gene end was trimmed by 4 bases and the J gene end by 9 bases; junction bases not matched to a gene: 11. The CDR3 DNA reads as TGTGCCAGCAGCTTTGGGGGACTAGCGGGTTCCCGTGAGCAGTTCTTC. Translation: CASSFGGLAGSREQFF.

This clone has more than one count but fewer than ten. The chain uses TRBV27 and TRBJ2-7; D is possibly TRBD1 (6 bases). Germline loops: CDR1 MNHEY, CDR2 SMNVEV (reference sequence). This CDR3 contains 14 residues. Trimming left V 5 bases short and J 0 bases short, with 11 bases between. The CDR3 DNA reads TGTGCCAGCAGTCAGTCGGACAGCTCCTACGAGCAGTACTTC. This gives the protein CASSQSDSSYEQYF.

J is TRBJ1-5 and V is TRBV7-9; D ambiguous. CDR1 SEHNR and CDR2 FQNEAQ come from the germline V gene (reference sequence). Trimming took off 2 bases at V and 1 base at J, with 9 bases between the two ends. This CDR3 is 15 amino acids long. The CDR3 sequence: CASSLKGPSNQPQHF. In DNA, the CDR3 is TGTGCCAGCAGCTTAAAGGGCCCCAGCAATCAGCCCCAGCATTTT.

This clone has just a few counts. The chain recombines TRBV28 with TRBJ1-5; D gene ambiguous. This CDR3 spans 13 amino acids. CDR1 is MDHEN and CDR2 is SYDVKM in the germline V gene. V lost 8 bases, J lost 0 bases, and 8 bases lay in between. In nucleotides, the CDR3 is TGTGCCAGCTCGACCGATAGCAATCAGCCCCAGCATTTT. Its protein is CASSTDSNQPQHF.

V and J are TRBV2 and TRBJ2-7; D not resolved. The CDR3 runs 15 residues. The V end was cut by 6 bases, the J end by 3 bases, with 18 bases between. Looked up from germline, CDR1 is SNHLY and CDR2 is FYNNEI. The chain's CDR3 is CASSEKFDPLYEQYF. The CDR3 DNA reads as TGTGCCAGCAGCGAGAAATTTGATCCCCTCTACGAGCAGTACTTC.

The chain employs TRBV11-3 and TRBJ2-7; D is perhaps TRBD2 (6 bases). Trimming shortened V by 3 bases and J by 1 base, and 10 bases separated the two germline ends. CDR1 is SGHNT and CDR2 is YENEEA in the germline V gene. CDR3 length: 14 residues. The CDR3 here is CASSFSGGSYEQYF. CDR3 nucleotides: TGTGCCAGCAGCTTCTCCGGGGGTTCCTACGAGCAGTACTTC.

This clone was seen only a few times. The rearrangement uses TRBV30 and TRBJ1-1; possible D gene TRBD1, 6 bases. The V end lost 4 bases, the J end lost 7 bases, and 13 bases lay between the germline ends. The CDR3 loop spans 12 amino acids. Germline V gives CDR1 GTSNPN, CDR2 SVGIG (reference sequence). The CDR3 loop is CAWIGGHHEAFF. The DNA for the CDR3 is TGTGCCTGGATTGGGGGACACCATGAAGCTTTCTTT.

The chain links TRBV3-1 (or the pseudogene TRBV3-2) to TRBJ2-1; D remains ambiguous. Germline values: CDR1 LGHDT, CDR2 YNNKEL (reference sequence). V was shortened by 0 bases and J by 1 base, with 10 bases between the two germline ends. The CDR3 has 16 amino acids. The CDR3 spells CASSQDYPGSYNEQFF. CDR3 sequence (DNA): TGTGCCAGCAGCCAAGATTACCCTGGATCCTACAATGAGCAGTTCTTC.

This clone was recorded only once. This chain uses TRBV24-1 with TRBJ2-2; D tentatively fits TRBD1 or TRBD2 (5 bases each). Germline V CDR1 and CDR2: KGHDR, SFDVKD. This CDR3 is 18 amino acids long. Trimming took 2 bases from V and 2 from J, leaving 17 bases between them. The CDR3 DNA follows: TGTGCCACCAGTGATTATCTCGGGACCCATTTTAACACCGGGGAGCTGTTTTTT. Translation: CATSDYLGTHFNTGELFF.

The chain employs TRBV29-1 and TRBJ1-1, with D maybe TRBD1 (5 bases). From germline, CDR1 is SQVTM and CDR2 ANQGSEA. CDR3 size: 11 residues. Trimming pared 4 bases from V and 7 bases from J, leaving 10 bases between. CDR3 residues: CSVVLTDEAFF. The CDR3 DNA reads TGCAGCGTTGTTTTGACAGATGAAGCTTTCTTT.

The gene calls are TRBV18 and TRBJ2-5, with D perhaps assigned TRBD1 or TRBD2 (5 bases each). The germline V gene encodes CDR1 KGHSH and CDR2 LQKENI. The CDR3 runs 14 residues. V lost 3 bases and J lost 5, with 13 bases in between. CDR3 protein: CASSPGRSRETQYF. In DNA form, the CDR3 reads TGTGCCAGCTCACCGGGACGGTCCAGGGAGACCCAGTACTTC.

The chain joins TRBV4-1 to TRBJ1-2; 10 bases agree with TRBD1. Unmatched junction bases numbered 2, after V lost 2 bases and J lost 2 bases. CDR1 is MGHRA and CDR2 is YSYEKL in the germline V gene. This CDR3 has 15 residues. Here the CDR3 DNA reads TGCGCCAGCAGCCAATGGGACAGGGGAAACTATGGCTACACCTTC. Its translation is CASSQWDRGNYGYTF.